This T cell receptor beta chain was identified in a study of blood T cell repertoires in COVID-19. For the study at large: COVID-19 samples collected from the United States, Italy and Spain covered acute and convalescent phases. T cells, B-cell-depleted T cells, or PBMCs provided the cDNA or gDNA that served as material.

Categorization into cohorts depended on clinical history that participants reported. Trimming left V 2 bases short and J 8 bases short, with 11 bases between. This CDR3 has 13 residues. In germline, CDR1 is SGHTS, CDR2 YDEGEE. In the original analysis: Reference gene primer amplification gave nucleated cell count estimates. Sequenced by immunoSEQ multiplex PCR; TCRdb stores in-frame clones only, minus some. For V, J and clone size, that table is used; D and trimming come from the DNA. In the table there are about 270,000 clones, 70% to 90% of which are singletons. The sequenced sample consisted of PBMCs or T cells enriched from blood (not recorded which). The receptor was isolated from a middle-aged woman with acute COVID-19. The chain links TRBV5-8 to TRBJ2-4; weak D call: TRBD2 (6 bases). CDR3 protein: CASSFSGGDIQYF. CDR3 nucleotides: TGTGCCAGCAGCTTCTCAGGAGGGGACATTCAGTACTTC.